The clone carrying this T cell receptor (beta chain) is a singleton in its sample. Antigen specificity is unknown. The same CDR3 can be traced to other DNA sequences in this sample. Naive-designated CD8 cells lacked CD45RO, were positively enriched for CCR7, and omitted terminally differentiated effector memory CD45RA+ cells. Researchers divided each subset's genomic DNA evenly across several immunoSEQ plates. The DNA input per sorted-subset replicate PCR was approximately 210 ng, corresponding to some 27,000 T cell genomes. Clones were sequenced by immunoSEQ multiplex PCR, and TCRdb holds only the in-frame ones, with some missing. The sample holds around 620,000 clones, 90% to 95% seen once. These data originate in a study of shared clonotypes between healthy human individuals. The CDR3 is made up of 13 amino acids. Trimming shortened V by 1 base and J by 1 base, and 1 base separated the two germline ends. Germline values: CDR1 MNHEY, CDR2 SMNVEV (reference sequence).

Study-wide points: Limitation of the genetic and exposure-history diversity represented came from the few donors. Memory subsets generally showed lower estimated richness than naive subsets.

Sequenced: naive CD8+ T cells sorted from blood. The source is a woman in her 30s in good health. The chain uses TRBV27 and TRBJ2-2; D ambiguous. This CDR3 is CASSLLNTGELFF. CDR3 sequence (DNA): TGTGCCAGCAGTTTATTGAACACCGGGGAGCTGTTTTTT.